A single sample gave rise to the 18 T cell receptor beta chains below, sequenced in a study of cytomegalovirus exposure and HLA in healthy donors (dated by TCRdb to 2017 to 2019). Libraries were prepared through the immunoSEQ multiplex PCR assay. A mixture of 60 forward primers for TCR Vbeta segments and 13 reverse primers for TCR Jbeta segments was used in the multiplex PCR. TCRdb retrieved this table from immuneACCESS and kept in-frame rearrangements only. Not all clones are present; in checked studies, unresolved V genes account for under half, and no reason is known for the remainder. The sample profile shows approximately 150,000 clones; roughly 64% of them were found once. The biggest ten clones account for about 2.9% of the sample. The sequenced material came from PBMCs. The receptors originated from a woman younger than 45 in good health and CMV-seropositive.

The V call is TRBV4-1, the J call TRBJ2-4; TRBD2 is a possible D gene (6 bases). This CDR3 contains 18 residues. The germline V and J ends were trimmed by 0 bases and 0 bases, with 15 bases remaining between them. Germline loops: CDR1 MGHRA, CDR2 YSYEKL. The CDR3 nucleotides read TGCGCCAGCAGCCAAGATATCCGGAGGGCTCTAGCCAAAAACATTCAGTACTTC. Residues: CASSQDIRRALAKNIQYF.

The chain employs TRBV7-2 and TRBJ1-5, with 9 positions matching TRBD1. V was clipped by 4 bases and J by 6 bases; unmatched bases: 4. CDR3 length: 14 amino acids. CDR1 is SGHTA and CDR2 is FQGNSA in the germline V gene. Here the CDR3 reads CASSSRQGGQPQHF. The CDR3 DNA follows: TGTGCCAGCAGCTCGAGACAGGGGGGTCAGCCCCAGCATTTT. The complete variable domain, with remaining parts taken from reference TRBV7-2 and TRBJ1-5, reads GAGVSQSPSNKVTEKGKDVELRCDPISGHTALYWYRQSLGQGLEFLIYFQGNSAPDKSGLPSDRFSAERTGGSVSTLTIQRTQQEDSAVYLCASSSRQGGQPQHFGDGTRLSIL.

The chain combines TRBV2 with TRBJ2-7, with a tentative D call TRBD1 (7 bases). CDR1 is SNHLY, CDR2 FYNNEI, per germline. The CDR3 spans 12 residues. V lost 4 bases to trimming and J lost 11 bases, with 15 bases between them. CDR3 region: CASSGDSREKYF. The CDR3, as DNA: TGTGCCAGCAGTGGGGACAGCCGGGAGAAGTACTTC.

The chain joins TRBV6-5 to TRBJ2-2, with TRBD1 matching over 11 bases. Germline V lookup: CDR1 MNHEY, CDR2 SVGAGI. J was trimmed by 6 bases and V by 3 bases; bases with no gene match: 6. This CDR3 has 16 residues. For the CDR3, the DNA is TGTGCCAGCAGTTATGGGCCGGGACAGGGGGCCGGGGAGCTGTTTTTT. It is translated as CASSYGPGQGAGELFF.

For the CDR3, the DNA is TGTGCCAGCAGCGTCGGGTCGAGCTCCTATAATTCACCCCTCCACTTT. Protein: CASSVGSSSYNSPLHF. This chain connects TRBV9 to TRBJ1-6; D not certain. Germline CDR1 and CDR2: SGDLS and YYNGEE. This CDR3 region has 16 residues. Trimming stripped 2 bases from V and 0 bases from J, with 9 bases between.

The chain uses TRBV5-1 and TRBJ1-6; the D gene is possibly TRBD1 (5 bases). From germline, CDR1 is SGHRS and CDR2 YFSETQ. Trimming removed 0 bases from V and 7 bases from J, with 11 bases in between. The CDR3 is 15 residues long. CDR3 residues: CASSLEQGKNSPLHF. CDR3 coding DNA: TGCGCCAGCAGCTTGGAGCAGGGAAAGAATTCACCCCTCCACTTT.

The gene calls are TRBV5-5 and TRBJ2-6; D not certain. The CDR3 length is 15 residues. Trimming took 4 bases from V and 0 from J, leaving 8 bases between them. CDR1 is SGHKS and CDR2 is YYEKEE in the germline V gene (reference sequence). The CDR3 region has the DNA TGTGCCAGCAGCAGAGATGGCTCTGGGGCCAACGTCCTGACTTTC. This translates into CASSRDGSGANVLTF.

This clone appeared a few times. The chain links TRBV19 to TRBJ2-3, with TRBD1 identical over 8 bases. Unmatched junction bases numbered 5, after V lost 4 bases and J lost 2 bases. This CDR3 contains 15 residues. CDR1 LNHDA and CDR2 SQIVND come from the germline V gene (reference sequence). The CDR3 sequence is CASSSRGQATDTQYF. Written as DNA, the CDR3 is TGTGCCAGTAGTAGTCGGGGACAGGCCACAGATACGCAGTATTTT.

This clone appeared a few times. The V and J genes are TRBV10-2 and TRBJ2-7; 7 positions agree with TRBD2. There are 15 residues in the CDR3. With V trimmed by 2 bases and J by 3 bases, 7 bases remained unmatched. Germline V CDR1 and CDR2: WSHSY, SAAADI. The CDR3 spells CASSEDLGGFYEQYF. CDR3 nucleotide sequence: TGCGCCAGCAGTGAGGATTTGGGGGGGTTCTACGAGCAGTACTTC.

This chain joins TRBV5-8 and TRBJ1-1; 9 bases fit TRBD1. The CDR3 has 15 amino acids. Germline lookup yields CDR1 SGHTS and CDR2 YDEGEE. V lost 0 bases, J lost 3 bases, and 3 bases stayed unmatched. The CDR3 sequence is CASSLVGQGYTEAFF. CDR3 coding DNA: TGTGCCAGCAGCTTGGTGGGACAGGGCTACACTGAAGCTTTCTTT. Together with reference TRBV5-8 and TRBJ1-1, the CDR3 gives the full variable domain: EAGVTQSPTHLIKTRGQQATLRCSPISGHTSVYWYQQALGLGLQFLLWYDEGEERNRGNFPPRFSGRQFPNYSSELNVNALELEDSALYLCASSLVGQGYTEAFFGQGTRLTVV.

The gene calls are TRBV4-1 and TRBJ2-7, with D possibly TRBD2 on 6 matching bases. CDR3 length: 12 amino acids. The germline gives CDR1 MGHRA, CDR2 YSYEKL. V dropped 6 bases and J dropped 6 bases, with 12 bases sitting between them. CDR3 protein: CASREGTGEQYF. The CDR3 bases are TGCGCCAGCAGGGAGGGGACTGGCGAGCAGTACTTC.

CDR3 nucleotides: TGTGCCAGCGGGGAAGTCGACAGGGGCGCTAACTATGGCTACACCTTC. Translation: CASGEVDRGANYGYTF. The gene calls are TRBV6-1 and TRBJ1-2; TRBD1 aligns across 8 bases. J gave up 0 bases and V 8 bases, and 11 bases lay outside the gene matches. CDR1 MNHNS and CDR2 SASEGT come from the germline V gene. This CDR3 has 16 residues.

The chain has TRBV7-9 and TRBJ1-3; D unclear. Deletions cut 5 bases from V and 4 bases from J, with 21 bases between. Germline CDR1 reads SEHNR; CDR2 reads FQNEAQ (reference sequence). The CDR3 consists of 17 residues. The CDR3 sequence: CASSLTPLDAAGNTIYF. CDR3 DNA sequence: TGTGCCAGCAGCCTAACCCCCCTTGATGCGGCCGGAAACACCATATATTTT.

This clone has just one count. The chain's CDR3 is CASSLQGHEQYF. CDR3 bases: TGTGCCAGCAGTTTACAGGGTCACGAGCAGTACTTC. The rearrangement joins TRBV6-1 to TRBJ2-7; a possible D gene is TRBD1 (6 bases). The CDR3 is 12 amino acids. Trimming removed 5 bases from V and 5 bases from J, with 10 bases in between. Germline loops: CDR1 MNHNS, CDR2 SASEGT.

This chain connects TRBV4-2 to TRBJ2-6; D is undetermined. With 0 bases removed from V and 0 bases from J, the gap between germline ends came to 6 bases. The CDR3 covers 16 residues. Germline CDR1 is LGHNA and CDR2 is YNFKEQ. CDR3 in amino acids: CASSQDWLSGANVLTF. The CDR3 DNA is TGTGCCAGCAGCCAAGATTGGCTCTCTGGGGCCAACGTCCTGACTTTC.

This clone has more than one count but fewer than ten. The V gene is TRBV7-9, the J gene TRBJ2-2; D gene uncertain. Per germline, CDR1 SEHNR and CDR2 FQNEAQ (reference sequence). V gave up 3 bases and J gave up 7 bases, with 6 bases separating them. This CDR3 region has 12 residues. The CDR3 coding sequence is TGTGCCAGCAGCTTTTCTAACGGGGAGCTGTTTTTT. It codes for CASSFSNGELFF.

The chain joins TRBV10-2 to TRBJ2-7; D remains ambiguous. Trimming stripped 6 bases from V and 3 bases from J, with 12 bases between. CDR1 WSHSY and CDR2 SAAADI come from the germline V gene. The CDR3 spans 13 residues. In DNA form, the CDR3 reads TGCGCCAGCAGGTCAGATGCTTTCTACGAGCAGTACTTC. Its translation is CASRSDAFYEQYF.

The CDR3 nucleotides are TGTGCCATCAGTGGAGGGCTAAGCAATCAGCCCCAGCATTTT. It encodes CAISGGLSNQPQHF. This chain connects TRBV10-3 to TRBJ1-5; D unresolved. Trimming pared 4 bases from V and 1 base from J, leaving 8 bases between. Germline CDR1 reads ENHRY; CDR2 reads SYGVKD. The CDR3 runs to 14 residues.